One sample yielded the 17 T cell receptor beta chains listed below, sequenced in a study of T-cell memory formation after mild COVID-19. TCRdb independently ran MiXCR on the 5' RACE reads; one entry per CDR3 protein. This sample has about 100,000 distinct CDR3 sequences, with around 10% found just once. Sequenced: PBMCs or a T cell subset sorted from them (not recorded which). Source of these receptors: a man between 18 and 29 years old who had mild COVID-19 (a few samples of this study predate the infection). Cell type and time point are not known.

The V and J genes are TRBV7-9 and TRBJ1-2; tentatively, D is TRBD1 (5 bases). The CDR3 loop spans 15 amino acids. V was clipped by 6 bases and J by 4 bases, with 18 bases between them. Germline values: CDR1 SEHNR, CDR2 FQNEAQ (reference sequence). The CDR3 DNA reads TGTGCCAGCAGTGAAGCGGGGGACCGATTCTATGGCTACACCTTC. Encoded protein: CASSEAGDRFYGYTF. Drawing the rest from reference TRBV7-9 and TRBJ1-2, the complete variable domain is DTGVSQNPRHKITKRGQNVTFRCDPISEHNRLYWYRQTLGQGPEFLTYFQNEAQLEKSRLLSDRFSAERPKGSFSTLEIQRTEQGDSAMYLCASSEAGDRFYGYTFGSGTRLTVV.

DNA for the CDR3: TGCGCCAGCAGTCTATTCGGGGACCCAAATCAGCCCCAGCATTTT. The encoded protein is CASSLFGDPNQPQHF. The chain couples TRBV5-1 to TRBJ1-5, with D possibly being TRBD1 (5 bases). Deletions cut 5 bases from V and 4 bases from J, with 16 bases between. The CDR3 is 15 residues long. In germline, CDR1 is SGHRS, CDR2 YFSETQ.

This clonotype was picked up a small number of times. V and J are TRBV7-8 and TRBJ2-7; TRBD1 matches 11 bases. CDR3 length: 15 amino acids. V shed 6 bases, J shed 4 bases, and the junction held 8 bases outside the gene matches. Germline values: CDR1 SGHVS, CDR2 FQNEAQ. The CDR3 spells CASSPGQGGIYEQYF. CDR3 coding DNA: TGTGCCAGCAGTCCGGGACAGGGGGGGATTTACGAGCAGTACTTC.

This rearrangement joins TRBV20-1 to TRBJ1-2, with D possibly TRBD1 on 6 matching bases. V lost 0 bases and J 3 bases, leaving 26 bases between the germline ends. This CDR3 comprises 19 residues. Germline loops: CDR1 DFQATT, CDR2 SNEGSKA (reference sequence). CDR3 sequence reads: CSARDLRGGRGRRDYGYTF. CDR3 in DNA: TGCAGTGCTAGAGATCTTAGGGGAGGCCGGGGGCGGAGGGACTATGGCTACACCTTC.

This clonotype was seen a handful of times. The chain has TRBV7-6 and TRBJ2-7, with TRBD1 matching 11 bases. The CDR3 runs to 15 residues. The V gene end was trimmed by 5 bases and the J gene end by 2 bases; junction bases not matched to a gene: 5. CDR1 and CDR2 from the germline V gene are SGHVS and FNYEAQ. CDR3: CASSAMGQGAYEQYF. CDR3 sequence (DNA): TGTGCCAGCAGCGCTATGGGACAGGGGGCCTACGAGCAGTACTTC.

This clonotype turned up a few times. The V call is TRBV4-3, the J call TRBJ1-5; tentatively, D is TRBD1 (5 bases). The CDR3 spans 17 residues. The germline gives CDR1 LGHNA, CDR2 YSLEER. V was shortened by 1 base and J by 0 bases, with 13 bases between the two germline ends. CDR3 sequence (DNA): TGCGCCAGCAGCCAAGGTGGGGGAAAATATAGCAATCAGCCCCAGCATTTT. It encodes CASSQGGGKYSNQPQHF.

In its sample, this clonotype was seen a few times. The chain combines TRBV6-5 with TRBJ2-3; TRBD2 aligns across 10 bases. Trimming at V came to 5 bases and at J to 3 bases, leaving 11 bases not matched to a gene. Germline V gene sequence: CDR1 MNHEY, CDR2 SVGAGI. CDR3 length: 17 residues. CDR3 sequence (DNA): TGTGCCAGCAGTGGACTTCGGACTAGCGGAAATACAGATACGCAGTATTTT. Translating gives CASSGLRTSGNTDTQYF.

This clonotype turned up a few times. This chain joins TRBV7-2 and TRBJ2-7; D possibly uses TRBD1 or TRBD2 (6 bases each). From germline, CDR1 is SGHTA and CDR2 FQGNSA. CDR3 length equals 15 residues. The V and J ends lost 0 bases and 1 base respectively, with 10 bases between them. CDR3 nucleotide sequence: TGTGCCAGCAGCTTAGCAGGGGGGCGATCCTACGAGCAGTACGTC. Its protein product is CASSLAGGRSYEQYV.

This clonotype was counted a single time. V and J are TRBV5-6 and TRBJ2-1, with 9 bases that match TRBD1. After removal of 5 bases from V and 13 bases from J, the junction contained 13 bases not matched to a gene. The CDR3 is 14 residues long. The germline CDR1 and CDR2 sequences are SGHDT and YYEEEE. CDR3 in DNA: TGTGCCAGCAGGGACGGACAGGGGATCAGGGAACAGTTCTTC. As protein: CASRDGQGIREQFF.

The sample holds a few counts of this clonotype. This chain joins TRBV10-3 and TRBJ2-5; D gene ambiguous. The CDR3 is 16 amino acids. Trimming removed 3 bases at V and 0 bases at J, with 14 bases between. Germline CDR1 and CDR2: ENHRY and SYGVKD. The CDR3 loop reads CAISEELTEYQETQYF. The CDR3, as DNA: TGTGCCATCAGTGAAGAGTTGACCGAGTACCAAGAGACCCAGTACTTC.

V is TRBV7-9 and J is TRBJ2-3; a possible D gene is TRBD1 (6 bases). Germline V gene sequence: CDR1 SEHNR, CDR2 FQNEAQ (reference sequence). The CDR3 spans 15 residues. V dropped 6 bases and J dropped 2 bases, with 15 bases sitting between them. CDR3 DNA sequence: TGTGCCAGCAGGTTGGAAGGGGGATACACAGATACGCAGTATTTT. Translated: CASRLEGGYTDTQYF.

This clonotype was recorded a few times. CDR3 region: CASILGGAGELFF. CDR3 bases: TGTGCCAGCATCCTAGGGGGGGCCGGGGAGCTGTTTTTT. The rearrangement joins TRBV12-3 or TRBV12-4 to TRBJ2-2; TRBD2 might be the D (7 bases). The ends were cut back, 7 bases at V and 6 bases at J, with 12 bases in the middle. This CDR3 region has 13 residues.

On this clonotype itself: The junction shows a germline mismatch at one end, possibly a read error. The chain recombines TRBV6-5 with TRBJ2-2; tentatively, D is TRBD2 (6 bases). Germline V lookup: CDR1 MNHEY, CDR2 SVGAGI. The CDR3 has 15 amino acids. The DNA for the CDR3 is TGTGCCAGAAGTTACTCAGGGACTTACACCGGGGAGCTGTTTTTT. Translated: CARSYSGTYTGELFF.

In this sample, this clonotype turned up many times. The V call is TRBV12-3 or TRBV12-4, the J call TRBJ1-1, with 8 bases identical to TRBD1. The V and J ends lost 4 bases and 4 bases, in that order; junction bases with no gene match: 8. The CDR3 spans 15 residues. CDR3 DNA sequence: TGTGCCAGCAGTTCCGGGACAGGTATGGTCACTGAAGCTTTCTTT. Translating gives CASSSGTGMVTEAFF.

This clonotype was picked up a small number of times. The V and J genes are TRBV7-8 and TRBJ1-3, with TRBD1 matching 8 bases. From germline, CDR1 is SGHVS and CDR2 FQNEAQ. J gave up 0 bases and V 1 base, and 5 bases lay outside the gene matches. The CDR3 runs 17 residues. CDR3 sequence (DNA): TGTGCCAGCAGCTTAGTGCGGACAGGGAGCTCTGGAAACACCATATATTTT. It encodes CASSLVRTGSSGNTIYF.

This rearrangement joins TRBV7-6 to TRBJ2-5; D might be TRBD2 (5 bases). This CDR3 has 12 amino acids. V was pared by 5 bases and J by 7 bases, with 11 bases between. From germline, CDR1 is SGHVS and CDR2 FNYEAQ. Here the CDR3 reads CASSETEGTQYF. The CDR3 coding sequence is TGTGCCAGCAGCGAGACTGAGGGGACCCAGTACTTC.

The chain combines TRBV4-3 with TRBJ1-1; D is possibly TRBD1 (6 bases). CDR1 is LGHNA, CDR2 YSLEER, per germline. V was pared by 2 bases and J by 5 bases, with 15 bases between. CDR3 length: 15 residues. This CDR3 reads CASSQSGGWGTEAFF. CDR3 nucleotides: TGCGCCAGCAGCCAAAGTGGGGGCTGGGGAACTGAAGCTTTCTTT.